These T cell receptor beta chains were read from a single sample in a study of human T cells and chemical hapten exposure. TCRdb fed the RACE reads into MiXCR, producing one record per CDR3 protein. The data hold over 300,000 distinct CDR3 sequences, with approximately 5.1% observed a single time. Specimen: whole blood, collected in connection with sensitization to the hapten diphenylcyclopropenone (DPC). All receptors come from a woman between 45 and 65 years old with alopecia areata. Some clones in this sample may be carry-over from other donors' samples. The CDR3 runs from the conserved cysteine through the conserved F or W. D genes are given only for firm matches. The listing skips clone size in some rows; elsewhere it reads once, few, many or a size class.

v_gene	d_gene	abundance	j_gene	CDR3aa	CDR3nt
TRBV6-5	TRBD1	many	TRBJ2-2	CASRGTGGPTGELFF	TGTGCCAGCAGGGGGACAGGGGGTCCCACCGGGGAGCTGTTTTTT
TRBV4-3	NA	few	TRBJ2-1	CASSQGAVYNEQFF	TGCGCCAGCAGCCAGGGAGCGGTATACAATGAGCAGTTCTTC
TRBV7-9	NA	NA	TRBJ1-1	CASSLIAGPNTEAFF	TGTGCCAGCAGCTTAATCGCAGGGCCGAACACTGAAGCTTTCTTT
TRBV7-2	TRBD2	many	TRBJ2-2	CASSLQWAGGGSTGELFF	TGTGCCAGCAGCTTGCAGTGGGCGGGAGGCGGGAGCACCGGGGAGCTGTTTTTT
TRBV6-1	NA	many	TRBJ2-1	CASSELERDEQFF	TGTGCCAGCAGTGAACTCGAACGAGATGAGCAGTTCTTC
TRBV5-1	NA	NA	TRBJ1-1	CASSSDLMNTEAFF	TGCGCCAGCAGCTCCGACCTTATGAACACTGAAGCTTTCTTT
TRBV12-5	NA	NA	TRBJ2-2	CASGLLAANTGELFF	TGTGCTAGTGGTTTGTTAGCGGCGAACACCGGGGAGCTGTTTTTT
TRBV20-1	NA	many	TRBJ1-1	CSAPPGTEAFF	TGCAGTGCCCCGCCTGGCACTGAAGCTTTCTTT
TRBV11-3	NA	many	TRBJ2-7	CASSLIPRDEQYF	TGTGCCAGCAGCTTAATCCCCCGGGACGAGCAGTACTTC
TRBV27	NA	many	TRBJ2-2	CASSSRQANTGELFF	TGTGCCAGCAGTTCTAGACAGGCGAACACCGGGGAGCTGTTTTTT
TRBV27	TRBD1	few	TRBJ1-4	CASGSPGTGREKLFF	TGTGCCAGCGGCTCCCCCGGGACAGGGCGCGAAAAACTGTTTTTT
TRBV2	NA	many	TRBJ2-3	CASSVSRGGGTDTQYF	TGTGCCAGCAGTGTGTCGCGGGGAGGAGGCACAGATACGCAGTATTTT
TRBV6-2/TRBV6-3	TRBD1	NA	TRBJ1-5	CASSLGQAAQPQHF	TGTGCCAGCAGTTTGGGACAGGCGGCTCAGCCCCAGCATTTT
TRBV7-9	TRBD1	many	TRBJ1-4	CASSPRGAPSEKLFF	TGTGCCAGCAGCCCCAGGGGGGCCCCGTCGGAAAAACTGTTTTTT
TRBV29-1	TRBD1	many	TRBJ2-7	CSVAPKGAEDEQYF	TGCAGCGTTGCCCCAAAGGGGGCTGAGGACGAGCAGTACTTC
TRBV9	TRBD1	NA	TRBJ2-1	CASSVGTGGNEQFF	TGTGCCAGCAGCGTAGGGACAGGGGGGAATGAGCAGTTCTTC
TRBV12-3/TRBV12-4	TRBD1	NA	TRBJ1-1	CASSWGQGNTEAFF	TGTGCCAGCAGTTGGGGACAGGGGAACACTGAAGCTTTCTTT
TRBV28	TRBD1	few	TRBJ1-5	CASSLKMISRQGAAHQPQHF	TGTGCCAGCAGTTTGAAGATGATATCCCGACAGGGGGCCGCCCATCAGCCCCAGCATTTT
TRBV20-1	TRBD2	few	TRBJ2-2	CSASGGATNTGELFF	TGCAGTGCTAGCGGGGGGGCTACCAACACCGGGGAGCTGTTTTTT
TRBV6-1	TRBD2	NA	TRBJ2-3	CASSPTSGSRTDTQYF	TGTGCCAGCAGCCCGACTAGCGGGTCCCGCACAGATACGCAGTATTTT
TRBV18	TRBD2	many	TRBJ2-7	CASSPPRAGPNEQYF	TGTGCCAGCTCACCACCGCGAGCGGGGCCCAACGAGCAGTACTTC
TRBV9	NA	few	TRBJ2-3	CASSATADASTDTQYF	TGTGCCAGCAGCGCTACGGCCGATGCTAGCACAGATACGCAGTATTTT
TRBV6-2/TRBV6-3	TRBD1	NA	TRBJ2-1	CASSGTGSNEQFF	TGTGCCAGCAGTGGGACAGGGTCGAATGAGCAGTTCTTC
TRBV2	NA	many	TRBJ1-5	CASSVLSPNQPQHF	TGTGCCAGCAGCGTACTATCGCCTAATCAGCCCCAGCATTTT
TRBV20-1	TRBD1	few	TRBJ1-5	CSARTGWNQPQHF	TGCAGTGCGCGGACAGGGTGGAATCAGCCCCAGCATTTT
TRBV4-1	NA	few	TRBJ2-7	CASSQEGGNGEQYF	TGCGCCAGCAGCCAAGAAGGGGGGAACGGGGAGCAGTACTTC
TRBV28	TRBD1	many	TRBJ1-5	CASSSSSFRDRGGQPQHF	TGTGCCAGCAGTTCCTCCTCCTTCCGGGACAGGGGAGGGCAGCCCCAGCATTTT
TRBV20-1	TRBD2	NA	TRBJ2-7	CSAPSLAGPSYEQYF	TGCAGTGCCCCCAGTCTAGCGGGCCCATCCTACGAGCAGTACTTC
TRBV18	TRBD2	many	TRBJ2-7	CASSPGGDREQYF	TGTGCCAGCTCACCCGGGGGGGACCGCGAGCAGTACTTC
TRBV6-6	TRBD1	many	TRBJ1-5	CASSSGQPNQPQHF	TGTGCCAGCAGTTCGGGACAGCCCAATCAGCCCCAGCATTTT
TRBV7-2	TRBD2	few	TRBJ2-7	CASSLARTSSSYEQYF	TGTGCCAGCAGCTTAGCCCGGACTAGCTCCTCCTACGAGCAGTACTTC
TRBV7-9	NA	NA	TRBJ1-5	CASSFLGANQPQHF	TGTGCCAGCAGTTTCTTGGGGGCGAATCAGCCCCAGCATTTT
TRBV6-1	NA	few	TRBJ2-3	CASIWTSTDTQYF	TGTGCCAGCATCTGGACTAGCACAGATACGCAGTATTTT
TRBV12-3/TRBV12-4	NA	NA	TRBJ1-5	CASSPGRGNNQPQHF	TGTGCCAGCAGTCCCGGGAGGGGCAACAATCAGCCCCAGCATTTT
TRBV20-1	TRBD1	many	TRBJ1-4	CSASIRGLGKLFF	TGCAGTGCTAGTATCAGGGGGCTGGGAAAACTGTTTTTT
TRBV6-5	TRBD2	many	TRBJ2-4	CASSSRTSGGFGDIQYF	TGTGCCAGCAGTTCCCGGACTAGCGGGGGGTTCGGGGACATTCAGTACTTC
TRBV25-1	NA	few	TRBJ2-1	CASSDTGGWYEQFF	TGTGCCAGCAGTGACACGGGCGGCTGGTATGAGCAGTTCTTC
TRBV5-1	NA	NA	TRBJ2-1	CASSPGTAGGDEQFF	TGCGCCAGCAGCCCCGGGACCGCAGGAGGCGATGAGCAGTTCTTC
TRBV2	NA	few	TRBJ2-3	CASSEAPGGTDTQYF	TGTGCCAGCAGTGAAGCGCCAGGGGGCACAGATACGCAGTATTTT
TRBV12-3/TRBV12-4	TRBD1	many	TRBJ1-2	CASSLGQGARGYTF	TGTGCCAGCAGTCTGGGACAGGGGGCGAGAGGCTACACCTTC
TRBV20-1	NA	many	TRBJ2-5	CSARGVGRQETQYF	TGCAGTGCTAGGGGGGTGGGGCGCCAAGAGACCCAGTACTTC
TRBV5-1	TRBD1	few	TRBJ1-6	CASSLAPGTGGSPLHF	TGCGCCAGCAGCTTGGCCCCCGGGACAGGGGGCTCACCCCTCCACTTT
TRBV12-3/TRBV12-4	TRBD2	few	TRBJ2-1	CASSSGPGLATSSTQFF	TGTGCCAGCAGTTCGGGACCGGGACTAGCGACTTCCTCTACGCAGTTCTTC
TRBV6-5	NA	few	TRBJ2-3	CASSYRRGYTDTQYF	TGTGCCAGCAGTTACAGGCGGGGATACACAGATACGCAGTATTTT
TRBV20-1	TRBD1	many	TRBJ2-5	CSAAPTGGGQTQYF	TGCAGTGCTGCACCTACAGGGGGAGGACAGACCCAGTACTTC
TRBV12-3/TRBV12-4	NA	many	TRBJ1-1	CASSLGGNTEAFF	TGTGCCAGCAGTTTAGGGGGGAACACTGAAGCTTTCTTT
TRBV27	NA	many	TRBJ2-3	CASSLGVGDTQYF	TGTGCCAGCAGTTTAGGAGTTGGGGATACGCAGTATTTT
TRBV4-2	NA	many	TRBJ2-7	CASSQDPGVREQYF	TGTGCCAGCAGCCAAGACCCGGGGGTGAGGGAGCAGTACTTC
TRBV20-1	TRBD2	few	TRBJ2-1	CSAGGLAGREQFF	TGCAGTGCTGGGGGACTAGCGGGTAGAGAGCAGTTCTTC
TRBV6-5	TRBD1	many	TRBJ1-2	CASSSDRTGPAYGYTF	TGTGCCAGCAGTTCGGACCGGACAGGACCCGCCTATGGCTACACCTTC
TRBV12-5	TRBD1	NA	TRBJ2-7	CASGTSRDRDHEQYF	TGTGCTAGTGGTACCTCCCGGGACAGGGACCACGAGCAGTACTTC
TRBV11-1	NA	NA	TRBJ1-3	CASSFTGTHSGNTIYF	TGTGCCAGCAGCTTTACAGGGACCCACTCTGGAAACACCATATATTTT
TRBV12-2	NA	once	TRBJ2-2	CASRLLLCEHRGAVF	TGTGCAAGTCGCTTACTCTTGTGCGAACACCGGGGAGCTGTTTTT
TRBV28	NA	many	TRBJ1-2	CASIPSLVHGYTF	TGTGCCAGCATCCCCTCGCTAGTCCATGGCTACACCTTC
TRBV9	TRBD1	few	TRBJ1-5	CASSETGDNQPQHF	TGTGCCAGCAGCGAGACAGGGGACAATCAGCCCCAGCATTTT